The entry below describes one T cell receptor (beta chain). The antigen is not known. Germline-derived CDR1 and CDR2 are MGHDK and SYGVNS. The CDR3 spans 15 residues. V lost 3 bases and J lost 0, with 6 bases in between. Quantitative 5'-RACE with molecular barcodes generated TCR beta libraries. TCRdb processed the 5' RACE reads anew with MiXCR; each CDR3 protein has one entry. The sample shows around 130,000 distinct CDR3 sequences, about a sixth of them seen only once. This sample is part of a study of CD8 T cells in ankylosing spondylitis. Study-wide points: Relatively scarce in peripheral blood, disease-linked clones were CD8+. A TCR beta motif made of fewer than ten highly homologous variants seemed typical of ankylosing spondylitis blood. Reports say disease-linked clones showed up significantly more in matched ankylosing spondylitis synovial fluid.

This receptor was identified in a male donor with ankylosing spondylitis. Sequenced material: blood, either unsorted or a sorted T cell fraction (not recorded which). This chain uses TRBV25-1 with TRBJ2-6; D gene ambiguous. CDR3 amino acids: CASSDPSSGANVLTF. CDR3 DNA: TGTGCCAGCAGTGACCCAAGCTCTGGGGCCAACGTCCTGACTTTC.